This passage covers 10 T cell receptor beta chains from one sample sequenced in a study of vaccination and CD4 T cells after COVID-19. Treatment reported: roughly 10-day PBMC culture with coronavirus spike peptide pools or control peptides (ViraFEST assay). The antigens for these receptors are not known. Oncomine TCR Beta short-read sequencing was applied to DNA from cultured CD4+ T cells. TCRdb re-called the PCR reads through MiXCR, storing one row per CDR3 protein. The sample shows 9,500 to 15,000 distinct CDR3 sequences, around 50% of them seen only once. The material sequenced was CD4+ T cells from blood, cultured in vitro. Source of these receptors: a human donor who had recovered from COVID-19.

The chain links TRBV5-1 to TRBJ1-2; TRBD1 agrees at 10 bases. Germline CDR1 SGHRS, CDR2 YFSETQ. Trimming removed 4 bases from V and 6 bases from J; junction bases left unmatched: 9. The CDR3 spans 15 residues. This CDR3 reads CASSQGQGLFHGYTF. CDR3 DNA: TGCGCCAGCAGCCAGGGACAGGGGCTTTTTCATGGCTACACCTTC.

V gene TRBV4-2 combines with J gene TRBJ2-7; D is ambiguous. The CDR3 is 13 residues long. The germline V gene has CDR1 LGHNA and CDR2 YNFKEQ. V lost 0 bases and J lost 3, with 6 bases in between. CDR3 in amino acids: CASSQDYNYEQYF. CDR3 DNA sequence: TGTGCCAGCAGCCAAGACTACAACTACGAGCAGTACTTC.

The chain employs TRBV7-9 and TRBJ2-7, with D possibly matching TRBD2 (5 bases). This CDR3 spans 13 amino acids. Germline V gives CDR1 SEHNR, CDR2 FQNEAQ (reference sequence). Deletions cut 5 bases from V and 6 bases from J, with 14 bases between. The CDR3 nucleotides read TGTGCCAGCAGCCCGGACTGGCCCACCGAGCAGTACTTC. The encoded protein is CASSPDWPTEQYF.

In its sample, this clonotype was seen a few times. CDR3 sequence: CASSAPAGRQETQYF. CDR3 sequence (DNA): TGTGCCAGCAGCGCCCCGGCGGGTCGACAAGAGACCCAGTACTTC. The chain uses TRBV5-4 and TRBJ2-5; possibly TRBD2 for D (5 bases). The ends were cut back, 4 bases at V and 2 bases at J, with 15 bases in the middle. The CDR3 totals 15 residues. Germline-derived CDR1 and CDR2 are SGHNT and YYREEE (reference sequence).

V is TRBV5-1 and J is TRBJ2-2, with TRBD2 matching over 9 bases. Germline values: CDR1 SGHRS, CDR2 YFSETQ. CDR3 length: 16 residues. The ends lost 6 bases at V and 1 base at J; junction bases unmatched: 7. CDR3 DNA sequence: TGCGCCAGCAATTCCGGGACTAGCAGGAACACCGGGGAGCTGTTTTTT. Its protein product is CASNSGTSRNTGELFF.

The chain has TRBV7-8 and TRBJ2-4; TRBD2 matches at 8 bases. Germline trimming cut 6 bases from V and 1 base from J; bases unmatched to any gene: 8. This CDR3 is 16 amino acids long. Per the germline V gene, CDR1 is SGHVS and CDR2 is FQNEAQ. The CDR3 spells CASSSGLAGAKNIQYF. CDR3 nucleotide sequence: TGTGCCAGCAGTTCGGGATTAGCGGGGGCCAAAAACATTCAGTACTTC.

This clonotype was detected only once. No conserved phenylalanine or tryptophan ends this CDR3, so it is likely a read error. This chain connects TRBV7-6 to TRBJ2-5; 10 bases match TRBD1. The CDR3 contains 16 residues. The trim removed 5 bases at V and 4 bases at J, leaving 10 bases unmatched. The germline CDR1 and CDR2 sequences are SGHVS and FNYEAQ. The CDR3 DNA reads as TGTGCCAGCAGCCCAGTGGGGACAGGGGCGCGAGAGACCCAGTACTCC. Encoded protein: CASSPVGTGARETQYS.

The chain has TRBV20-1 and TRBJ1-3; D is undetermined. Trimming removed 3 bases from V and 1 base from J, with 10 bases in between. The germline V gene encodes CDR1 DFQATT and CDR2 SNEGSKA (reference sequence). This CDR3 has 14 amino acids. The CDR3 sequence is CSASKTKSGNTIYF. CDR3 sequence (DNA): TGCAGTGCTAGCAAAACAAAGTCTGGAAACACCATATATTTT.

This clonotype was seen a single time. This chain connects TRBV14 to TRBJ2-7, with TRBD1 identical over 7 bases. Germline CDR1 reads SGHDN; CDR2 reads FVKESK. V trimming: 3 bases; J trimming: 1 base; junction bases outside the gene matches: 9. The CDR3 sequence is 16 residues long. In DNA form, the CDR3 reads TGTGCCAGCAGCCATCGTCAGGGGGTCGTATCCTACGAGCAGTACTTC. This codes for CASSHRQGVVSYEQYF.

This clonotype was counted only a few times. The chain couples TRBV7-3 to TRBJ2-6, with 11 bases fitting TRBD1. This CDR3 has 18 residues. The ends lost 5 bases at V and 0 bases at J; junction bases unmatched: 6. The germline CDR1 and CDR2 sequences are SGHTA and FQGTGA. The CDR3 region is CASSPRTGGASGANVLTF. Written as DNA, the CDR3 is TGTGCCAGCAGCCCCCGGACAGGGGGCGCCTCTGGGGCCAACGTCCTGACTTTC.